The source of this T cell receptor beta chain is a study of somatic mutations in cytotoxic T cells in rheumatoid arthritis. Turning to the study itself: Certain T-cell populations stained with V beta antibodies were FACS-sorted to nearly 100% purity, and V beta1+ cells were TCRB-sequenced.

Findings and limits, study-wide: Between rheumatoid arthritis patients and age-matched healthy controls, CD8+ T-cell clonality showed no significant difference.

In regard to this clone: The antigen is undetermined.

CDR3 length equals 12 residues. The germline V and J ends were trimmed by 3 bases and 4 bases, with 7 bases remaining between them. Germline values: CDR1 SGDLS, CDR2 YYNGEE. Some clones are missing from TCRdb's copy, which holds only in-frame ones; the method was immunoSEQ multiplex PCR. The sample lists under 13,000 clones, roughly 70% occurring once. J is TRBJ2-5 and V is TRBV9; TRBD1 might be the D (5 bases). The TCR originated in an adult with rheumatoid arthritis. Sequenced input: CD8+ T cells sorted from blood. The CDR3 sequence is CASSGQGETQYF. Written as DNA, the CDR3 is TGTGCCAGCAGCGGGCAGGGAGAGACCCAGTACTTC.